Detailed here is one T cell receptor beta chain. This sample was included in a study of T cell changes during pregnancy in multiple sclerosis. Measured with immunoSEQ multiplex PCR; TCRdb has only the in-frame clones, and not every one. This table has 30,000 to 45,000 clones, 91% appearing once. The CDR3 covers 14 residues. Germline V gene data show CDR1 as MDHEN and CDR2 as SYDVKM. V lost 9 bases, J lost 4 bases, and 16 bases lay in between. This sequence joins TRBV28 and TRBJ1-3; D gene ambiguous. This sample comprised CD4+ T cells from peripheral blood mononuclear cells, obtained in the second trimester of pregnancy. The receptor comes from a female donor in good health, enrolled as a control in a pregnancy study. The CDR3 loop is CASRGATRGNTIYF. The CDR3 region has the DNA TGTGCCAGTCGAGGAGCAACACGAGGAAACACCATATATTTT.